The sequence of this T cell receptor (beta chain) was determined in a study of blood T cell repertoires in COVID-19. Background on the study: Acute and convalescent COVID-19 samples came from the United States, Italy and Spain.

Germline CDR1 and CDR2: SGHRS and YFSETQ. Trimming shortened V by 0 bases and J by 3 bases, and 12 bases separated the two germline ends. The CDR3 loop spans 16 amino acids. Assay used: immunoSEQ multiplex PCR; TCRdb lists only in-frame clones, some missing. The sample lists roughly 220,000 clones, 81% seen once, with 7.5% in the top ten. The gene calls are TRBV5-1 and TRBJ2-2; no clear D gene. The sequenced sample was peripheral blood. The TCR originated in a woman aged 80 or over with COVID-19, enrolled during active disease. CDR3 nucleotides: TGCGCCAGCAGCTTGGTAGTTCGTCTTGACACCGGGGAGCTGTTTTTT. Protein: CASSLVVRLDTGELFF.